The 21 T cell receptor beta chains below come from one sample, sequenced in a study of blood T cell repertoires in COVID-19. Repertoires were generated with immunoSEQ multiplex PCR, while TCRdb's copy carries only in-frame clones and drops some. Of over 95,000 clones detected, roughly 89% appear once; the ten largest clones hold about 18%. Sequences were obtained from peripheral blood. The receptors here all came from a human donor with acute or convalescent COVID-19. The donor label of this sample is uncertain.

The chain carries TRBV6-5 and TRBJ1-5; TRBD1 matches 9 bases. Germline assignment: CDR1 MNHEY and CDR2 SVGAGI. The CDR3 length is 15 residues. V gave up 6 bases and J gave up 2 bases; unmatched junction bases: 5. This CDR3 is CASRGDRAGNQPQHF. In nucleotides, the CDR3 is TGTGCCAGCAGAGGGGACAGGGCGGGCAATCAGCCCCAGCATTTT.

This CDR3 reads CASRPGGSGNTIYF. The CDR3 DNA is TGTGCCAGCAGGCCAGGGGGCTCTGGAAACACCATATATTTT. The rearrangement joins TRBV6-5 to TRBJ1-3; TRBD1 aligns across 7 bases. CDR1 MNHEY and CDR2 SVGAGI come from the germline V gene. Trimming at V came to 6 bases and at J to 0 bases, leaving 2 bases not matched to a gene. This CDR3 is built from 14 residues.

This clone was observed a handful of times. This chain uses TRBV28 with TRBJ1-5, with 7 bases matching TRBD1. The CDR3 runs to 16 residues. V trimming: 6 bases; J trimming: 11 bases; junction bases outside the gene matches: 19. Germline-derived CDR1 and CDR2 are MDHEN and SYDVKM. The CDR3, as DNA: TGTGCCAGCAGGGGATCGACAGGGTCGGGCGTGGGGGCCCAGCATTTT. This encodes CASRGSTGSGVGAQHF.

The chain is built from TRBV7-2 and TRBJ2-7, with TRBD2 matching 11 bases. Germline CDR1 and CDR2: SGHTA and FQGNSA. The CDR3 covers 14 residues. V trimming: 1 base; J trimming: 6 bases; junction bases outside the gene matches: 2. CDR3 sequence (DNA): TGTGCCAGCAGCTTAGGGCTAGCGGGAGGCGAGCAGTACTTC. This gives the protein CASSLGLAGGEQYF.

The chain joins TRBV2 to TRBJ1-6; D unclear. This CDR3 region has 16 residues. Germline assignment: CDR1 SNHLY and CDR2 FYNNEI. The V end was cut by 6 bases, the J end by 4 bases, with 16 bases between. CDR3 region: CASSRDSGGYNSPLHF. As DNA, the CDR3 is TGTGCCAGCAGCCGCGACTCCGGCGGGTATAATTCACCCCTCCACTTT.

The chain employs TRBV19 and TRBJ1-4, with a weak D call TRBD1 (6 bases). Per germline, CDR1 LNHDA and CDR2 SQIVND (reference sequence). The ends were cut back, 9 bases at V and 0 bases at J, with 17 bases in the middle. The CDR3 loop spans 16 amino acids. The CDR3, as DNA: TGTGCCAGCACACAGGGAGTTGATGCAACTAATGAAAAACTGTTTTTT. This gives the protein CASTQGVDATNEKLFF.

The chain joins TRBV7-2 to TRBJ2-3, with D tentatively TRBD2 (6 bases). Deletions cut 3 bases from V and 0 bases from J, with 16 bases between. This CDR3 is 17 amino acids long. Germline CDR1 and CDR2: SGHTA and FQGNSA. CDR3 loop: CASSLGPRGTSTDTQYF. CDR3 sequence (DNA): TGTGCCAGCAGCTTGGGCCCCCGGGGGACTAGCACAGATACGCAGTATTTT.

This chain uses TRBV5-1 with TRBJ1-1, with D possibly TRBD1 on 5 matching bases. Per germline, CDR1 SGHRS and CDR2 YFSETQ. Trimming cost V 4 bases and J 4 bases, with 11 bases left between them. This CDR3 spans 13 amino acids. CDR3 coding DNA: TGCGCCAGCAGCCTGCGACAGCCCACTGAAGCTTTCTTT. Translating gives CASSLRQPTEAFF.

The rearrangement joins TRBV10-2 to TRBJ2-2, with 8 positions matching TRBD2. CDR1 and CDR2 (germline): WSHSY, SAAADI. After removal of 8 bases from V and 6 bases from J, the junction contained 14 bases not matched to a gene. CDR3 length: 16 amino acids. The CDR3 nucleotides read TGCGCCAGCCGGGAAGTAGCGGGATGGCACGCCGGGGAGCTGTTTTTT. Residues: CASREVAGWHAGELFF.

The CDR3 region is CASSSMGGNYGYTF. The CDR3 region has the DNA TGTGCCAGCAGTTCCATGGGGGGGAACTATGGCTACACCTTC. This sequence joins TRBV28 and TRBJ1-2, with D maybe TRBD1 (5 bases). Per germline, CDR1 MDHEN and CDR2 SYDVKM. V dropped 4 bases and J dropped 2 bases, with 11 bases sitting between them. The CDR3 runs 14 residues.

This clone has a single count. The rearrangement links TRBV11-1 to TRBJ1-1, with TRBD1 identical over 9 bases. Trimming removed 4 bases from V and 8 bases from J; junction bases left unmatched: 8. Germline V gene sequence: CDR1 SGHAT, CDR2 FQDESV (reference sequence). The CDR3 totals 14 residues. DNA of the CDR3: TGTGCCAGCAGCTCTACAGGGGGCGCGAGGGAAGCTTTCTTT. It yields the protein CASSSTGGAREAFF. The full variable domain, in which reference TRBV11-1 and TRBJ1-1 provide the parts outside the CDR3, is EAEVAQSPRYKITEKSQAVAFWCDPISGHATLYWYRQILGQGPELLVQFQDESVVDDSQLPKDRFSAERLKGVDSTLKIQPAELGDSAMYLCASSSTGGAREAFFGQGTRLTVV.

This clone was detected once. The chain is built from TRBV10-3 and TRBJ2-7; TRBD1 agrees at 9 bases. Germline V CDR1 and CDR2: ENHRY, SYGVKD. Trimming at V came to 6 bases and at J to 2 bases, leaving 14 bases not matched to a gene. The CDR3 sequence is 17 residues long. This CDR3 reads CAISTPGQGRGTYEQYF. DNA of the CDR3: TGTGCCATCAGCACCCCGGGACAGGGACGGGGCACCTACGAGCAGTACTTC.

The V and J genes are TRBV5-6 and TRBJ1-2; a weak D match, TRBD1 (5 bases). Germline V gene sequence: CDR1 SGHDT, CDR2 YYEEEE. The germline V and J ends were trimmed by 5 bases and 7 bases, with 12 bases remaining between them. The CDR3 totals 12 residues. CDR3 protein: CASSFPRGGYTF. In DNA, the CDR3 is TGTGCCAGCAGTTTCCCTAGGGGTGGCTACACCTTC. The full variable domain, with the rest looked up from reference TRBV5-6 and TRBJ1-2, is DAGVTQSPTHLIKTRGQQVTLRCSPKSGHDTVSWYQQALGQGPQFIFQYYEEEERQRGNFPDRFSGHQFPNYSSELNVNALLLGDSALYLCASSFPRGGYTFGSGTRLTVV.

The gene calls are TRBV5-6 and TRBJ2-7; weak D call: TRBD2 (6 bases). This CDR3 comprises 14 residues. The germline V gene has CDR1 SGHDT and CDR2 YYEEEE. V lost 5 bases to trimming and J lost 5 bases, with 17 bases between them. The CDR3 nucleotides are TGTGCCAGCAGAGACGGGACTTTCCCCCACGAGCAGTACTTC. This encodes CASRDGTFPHEQYF.

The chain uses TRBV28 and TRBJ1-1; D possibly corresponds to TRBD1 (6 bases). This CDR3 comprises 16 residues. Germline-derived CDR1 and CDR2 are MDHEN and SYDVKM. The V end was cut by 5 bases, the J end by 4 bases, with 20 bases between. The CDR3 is CASSPYTTGFGTEAFF. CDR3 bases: TGTGCCAGCAGTCCCTACACCACAGGGTTTGGCACTGAAGCTTTCTTT.

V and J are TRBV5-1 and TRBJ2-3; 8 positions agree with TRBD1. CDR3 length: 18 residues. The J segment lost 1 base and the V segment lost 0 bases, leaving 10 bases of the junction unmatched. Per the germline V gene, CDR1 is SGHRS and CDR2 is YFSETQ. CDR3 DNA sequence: TGCGCCAGCAGCTTGGATCCTCCCGGACAGGGAGGCACAGATACGCAGTATTTT. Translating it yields CASSLDPPGQGGTDTQYF.

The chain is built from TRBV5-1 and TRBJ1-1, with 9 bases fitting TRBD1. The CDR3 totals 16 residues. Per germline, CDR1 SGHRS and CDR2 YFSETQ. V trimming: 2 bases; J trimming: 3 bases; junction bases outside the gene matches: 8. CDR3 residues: CASSFRQGVGDTEAFF. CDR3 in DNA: TGCGCCAGCAGCTTCCGACAGGGGGTTGGGGACACTGAAGCTTTCTTT.

The CDR3 DNA is TGTGCCACCAACGGGGGCGCGGGGGACACCGGGGAGCTGTTTTTT. Its protein product is CATNGGAGDTGELFF. The chain combines TRBV15 with TRBJ2-2; TRBD2 is a possible D gene (7 bases). CDR1 LNHNV and CDR2 YYDKDF come from the germline V gene (reference sequence). V shed 7 bases and J shed 3 bases, with 15 bases lying between them. The CDR3 runs 15 residues.

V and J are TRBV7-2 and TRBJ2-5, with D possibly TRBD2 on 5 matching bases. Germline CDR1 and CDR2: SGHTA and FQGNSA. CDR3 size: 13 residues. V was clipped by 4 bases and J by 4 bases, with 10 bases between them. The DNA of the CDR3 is TGTGCCAGCAGCTACGGGGTCCTAGAGACCCAGTACTTC. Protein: CASSYGVLETQYF. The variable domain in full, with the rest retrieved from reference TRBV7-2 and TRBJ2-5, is GAGVSQSPSNKVTEKGKDVELRCDPISGHTALYWYRQSLGQGLEFLIYFQGNSAPDKSGLPSDRFSAERTGGSVSTLTIQRTQQEDSAVYLCASSYGVLETQYFGPGTRLLVL.

The CDR3 bases are TGCGCCAGCAGATCGGTGGTAGCGGGAGGGGCAGATACGCAGTATTTT. Its protein is CASRSVVAGGADTQYF. The rearrangement uses TRBV4-3 and TRBJ2-3, with 11 bases identical to TRBD2. The germline V gene has CDR1 LGHNA and CDR2 YSLEER. CDR3 length equals 16 residues. V shed 6 bases and J 4 bases; nucleotides not matched to a gene: 9.

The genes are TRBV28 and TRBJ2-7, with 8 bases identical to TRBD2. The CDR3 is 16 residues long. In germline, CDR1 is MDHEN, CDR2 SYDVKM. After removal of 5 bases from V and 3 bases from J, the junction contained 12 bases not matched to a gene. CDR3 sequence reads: CASSTPGSGILYEQYF. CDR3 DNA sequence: TGTGCCAGCAGTACCCCGGGTAGCGGGATCCTCTACGAGCAGTACTTC.